This T cell receptor beta chain was recovered during a study of cytomegalovirus exposure and HLA in healthy donors. These donors, healthy bone marrow donors, were studied. PCR involved 60 Vbeta and 13 Jbeta primers. The assay was immunoSEQ multiplex PCR, and TCRdb's table has in-frame clones only and misses some. The data hold 150,000 to 200,000 clones, with around 84% observed a single time. This CDR3 contains 14 residues. Germline V gene lookup returns CDR1 MNHEY and CDR2 SVGAGI. V trimming: 2 bases; J trimming: 4 bases; junction bases outside the gene matches: 2. The TCR was taken from a woman aged 18-29 years in good health and CMV-seronegative. Sequencing was performed on PBMCs. This chain links TRBV6-5 with TRBJ1-3; TRBD1 matches at 7 bases. The CDR3 region has the DNA TGTGCCAGCAGTTACCCGACAGGGGGAAACACCATATATTTT. It is translated as CASSYPTGGNTIYF.